Sequencing of this T cell receptor beta chain was carried out in a study of cytomegalovirus exposure and HLA in healthy donors. General study findings and limits: Using a false discovery rate of 0.05, a later analysis showed that approximately 17,000 TCR beta sequences were associated with HLA alleles. The study listed about 150 cytomegalovirus-associated TCR beta chains. Sequencing likely caused a cluster of highly shared sequence variants.

To note about this clone: The antigen remains undetermined.

The PCR used 60 Vbeta and 13 Jbeta primers. Method: immunoSEQ multiplex PCR; TCRdb's copy keeps in-frame clones and lacks some. Of some 200,000 clones listed, over 65% are singletons. Germline loops: CDR1 GTSNPN, CDR2 SVGIG (reference sequence). The CDR3 has 17 amino acids. V was trimmed by 3 bases and J by 2 bases, leaving 20 bases between them. J is TRBJ1-3 and V is TRBV30; TRBD1 might be the D (6 bases). This clonotype was sampled from a woman between 50 and 59 years old in good health and CMV-seropositive. Sequenced: PBMCs. The CDR3 nucleotides read TGTGCCTGGAGGTCATATCCCTACGGGGGGCCTGGAAACACCATATATTTT. The encoded protein is CAWRSYPYGGPGNTIYF.